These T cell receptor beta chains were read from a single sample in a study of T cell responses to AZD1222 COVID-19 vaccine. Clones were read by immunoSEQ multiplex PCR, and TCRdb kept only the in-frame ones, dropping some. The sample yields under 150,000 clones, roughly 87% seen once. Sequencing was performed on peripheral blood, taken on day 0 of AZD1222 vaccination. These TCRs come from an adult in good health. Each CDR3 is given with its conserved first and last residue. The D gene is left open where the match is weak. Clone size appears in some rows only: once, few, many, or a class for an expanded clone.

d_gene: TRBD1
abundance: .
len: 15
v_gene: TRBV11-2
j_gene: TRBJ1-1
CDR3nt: TGTGCCAGCAGCTTAACAGGGGGTGCGAACACTGAAGCTTTCTTT
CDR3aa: CASSLTGGANTEAFF

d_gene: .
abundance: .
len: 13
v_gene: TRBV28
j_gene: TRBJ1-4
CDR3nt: TGTGCCAGCAGTTTTACAGAGAATGAAAAACTGTTTTTT
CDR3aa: CASSFTENEKLFF

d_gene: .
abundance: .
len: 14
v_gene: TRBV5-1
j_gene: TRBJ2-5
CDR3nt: TGCGCCAGCAGCTTTAGGTCGGTACAAGAGACCCAGTACTTC
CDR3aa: CASSFRSVQETQYF

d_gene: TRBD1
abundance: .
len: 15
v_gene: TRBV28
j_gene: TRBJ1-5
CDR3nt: TGTGCCAGCACCGACGACAGGGGGACCAATCAGCCCCAGCATTTT
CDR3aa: CASTDDRGTNQPQHF

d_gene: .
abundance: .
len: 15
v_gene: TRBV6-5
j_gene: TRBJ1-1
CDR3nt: TGTGCCAGCAGTTCGGCGGGACTCCCGAACACTGAAGCTTTCTTT
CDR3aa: CASSSAGLPNTEAFF

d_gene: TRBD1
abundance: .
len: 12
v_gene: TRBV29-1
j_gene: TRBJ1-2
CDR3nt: TGCAGCGTATCGGGACAGGGGTCTGGCTACACCTTC
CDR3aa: CSVSGQGSGYTF

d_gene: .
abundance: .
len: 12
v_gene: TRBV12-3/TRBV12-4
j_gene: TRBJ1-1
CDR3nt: TGTGCCAGCAGCCCGACCGCCATTGAAGCTTTCTTT
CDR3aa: CASSPTAIEAFF

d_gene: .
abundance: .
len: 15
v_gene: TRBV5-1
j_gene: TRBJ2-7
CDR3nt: TGCGCCAGCAGCCGCGAACCGGGCGCTTCCTACGAGCAGTACTTC
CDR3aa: CASSREPGASYEQYF

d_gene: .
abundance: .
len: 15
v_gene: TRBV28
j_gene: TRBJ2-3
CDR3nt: TGTGCCAGCAGCCTGCGACCGGCGGGTACAGATACGCAGTATTTT
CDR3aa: CASSLRPAGTDTQYF

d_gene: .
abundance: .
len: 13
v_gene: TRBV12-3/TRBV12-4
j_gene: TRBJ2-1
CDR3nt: TGTGCCAGCACCCGCGGCTCCTACAATGAGCAGTTCTTC
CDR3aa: CASTRGSYNEQFF

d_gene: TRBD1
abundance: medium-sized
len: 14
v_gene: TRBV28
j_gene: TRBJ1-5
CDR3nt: TGTGCCAGCAGTTTGGACAGGGGGAATCAGCCCCAGCATTTT
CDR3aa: CASSLDRGNQPQHF

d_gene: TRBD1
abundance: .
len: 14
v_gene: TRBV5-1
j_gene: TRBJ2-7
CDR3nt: TGCGCCAGCACTTTCCGGGACAGCACACACGAGCAGTACTTC
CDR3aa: CASTFRDSTHEQYF

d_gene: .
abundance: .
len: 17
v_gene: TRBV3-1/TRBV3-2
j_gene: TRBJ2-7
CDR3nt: TGTGCCAGCAGCCCCCGGGGAGGGGGCTTAGTAACCTACGAGCAGTACTTC
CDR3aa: CASSPRGGGLVTYEQYF

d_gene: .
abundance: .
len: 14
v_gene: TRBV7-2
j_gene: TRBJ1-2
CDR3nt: TGTGCCAGCAGCGAAAAAGACCGACGCTATGGCTACACCTTC
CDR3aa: CASSEKDRRYGYTF

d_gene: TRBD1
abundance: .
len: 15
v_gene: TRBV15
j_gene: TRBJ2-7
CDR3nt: TGTGCCACCAGCAGAGGCGGACAGGGTTCCTACGAGCAGTACTTC
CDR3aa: CATSRGGQGSYEQYF

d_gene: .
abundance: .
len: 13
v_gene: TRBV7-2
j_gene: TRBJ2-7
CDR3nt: TGTGCCAGCAGCGTCGCGACTAGTTACGAGCAGTACTTC
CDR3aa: CASSVATSYEQYF

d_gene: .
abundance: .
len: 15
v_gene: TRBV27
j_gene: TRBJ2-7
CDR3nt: TGTGCCAGCAGGTCACGAGTGGGGCTCTCCTACGAGCAGTACTTC
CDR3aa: CASRSRVGLSYEQYF

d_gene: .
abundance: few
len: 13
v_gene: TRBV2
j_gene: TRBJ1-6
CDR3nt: TGTGCCAGCCAAGGGGCGAGCTGGTCACCCCTCCACTTT
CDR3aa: CASQGASWSPLHF

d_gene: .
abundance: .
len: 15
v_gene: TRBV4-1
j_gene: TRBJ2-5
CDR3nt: TGCGCCAGCAGTCCCGGGGCCCAGTGGGAAGAGACCCAGTACTTC
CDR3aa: CASSPGAQWEETQYF

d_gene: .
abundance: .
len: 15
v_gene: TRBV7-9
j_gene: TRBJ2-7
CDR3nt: TGTGCCAGCAGCTTAGAGGTCGGCCAGAGTAACGAGCAGTACTTC
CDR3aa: CASSLEVGQSNEQYF

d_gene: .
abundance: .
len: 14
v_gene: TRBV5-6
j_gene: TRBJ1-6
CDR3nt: TGTGCCAGTAGAATCAGGGGAGAGAGCTCACCCCTCCACTTT
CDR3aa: CASRIRGESSPLHF

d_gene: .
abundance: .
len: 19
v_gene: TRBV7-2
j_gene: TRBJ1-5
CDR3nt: TGTGCCAGCAGCTCCCGAGGGGTACAGGCACTTGCAGGCAATCAGCCCCAGCATTTT
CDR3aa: CASSSRGVQALAGNQPQHF

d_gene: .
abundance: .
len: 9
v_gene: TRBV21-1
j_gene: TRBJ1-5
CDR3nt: TGTGCCAGTGATCAGCCCCAGCATTTT
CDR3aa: CASDQPQHF

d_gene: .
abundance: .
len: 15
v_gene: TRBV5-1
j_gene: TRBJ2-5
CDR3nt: TGCGCCAGCAGCTGGGGGTCCGGGGTCCGGGAGACCCAGTACTTC
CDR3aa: CASSWGSGVRETQYF

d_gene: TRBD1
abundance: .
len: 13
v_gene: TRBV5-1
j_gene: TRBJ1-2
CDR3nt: TGCGCCAGCAGCTTAGGGGGCGCGGGAGGCTACACCTTC
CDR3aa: CASSLGGAGGYTF

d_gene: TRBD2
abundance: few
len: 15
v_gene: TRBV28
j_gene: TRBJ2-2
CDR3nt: TGTGCCAGCAGTTTAGCGGGACTAGACACCGGGGAGCTGTTTTTT
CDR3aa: CASSLAGLDTGELFF

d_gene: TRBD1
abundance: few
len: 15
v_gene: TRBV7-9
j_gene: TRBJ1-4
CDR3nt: TGTGCCAGCAGCTCCCGGGACAGGGGGCCGGAAAAACTGTTTTTT
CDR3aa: CASSSRDRGPEKLFF

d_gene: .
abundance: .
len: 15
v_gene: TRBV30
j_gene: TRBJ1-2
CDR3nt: TGTGCCTGGAGTGTATGGTCCCAGGGTGGAGATGGCTACACCTTC
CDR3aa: CAWSVWSQGGDGYTF

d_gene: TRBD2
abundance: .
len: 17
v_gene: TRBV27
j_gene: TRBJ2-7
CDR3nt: TGTGCCAGCAGTTTAAATGGTCCTAGCGGGTTGTCTAGCGAGCAGTACTTC
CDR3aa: CASSLNGPSGLSSEQYF

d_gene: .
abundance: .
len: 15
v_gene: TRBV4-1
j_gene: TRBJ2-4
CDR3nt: TGCGCCAGCAGCCAAGGAGCGTATGTTGGAAACATTCAGTACTTC
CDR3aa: CASSQGAYVGNIQYF

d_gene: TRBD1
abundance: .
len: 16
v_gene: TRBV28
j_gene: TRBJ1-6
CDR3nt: TGTGCCAGCAGTTTTTTGGGACAGGGGGCTAATTCACCCCTCCACTTT
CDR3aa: CASSFLGQGANSPLHF

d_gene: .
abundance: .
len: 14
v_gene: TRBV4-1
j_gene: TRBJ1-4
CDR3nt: TGCGCCAGCAGCCAAGAGGAGGGGAGCGAAAAACTGTTTTTT
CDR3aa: CASSQEEGSEKLFF

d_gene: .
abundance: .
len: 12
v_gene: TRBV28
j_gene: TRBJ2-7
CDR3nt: TGTGCCAGCAGATCCGGCTCCTACGAGCAGTACTTC
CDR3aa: CASRSGSYEQYF

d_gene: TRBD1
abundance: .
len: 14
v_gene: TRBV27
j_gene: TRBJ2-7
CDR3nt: TGTGCCAGCACCCCACAGGGGGCTTTATTCGAGCAGTACTTC
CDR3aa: CASTPQGALFEQYF

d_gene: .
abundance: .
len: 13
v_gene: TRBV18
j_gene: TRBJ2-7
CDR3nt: TGTGCCAGCTCACCACCGAGCGTCCCCGAGCAGTACTTC
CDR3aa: CASSPPSVPEQYF

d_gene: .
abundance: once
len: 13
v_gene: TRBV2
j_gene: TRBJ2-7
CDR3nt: TGTGCCAGCAGTGAAGCCACAGTGGGCGAGCAGTACTTC
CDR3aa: CASSEATVGEQYF

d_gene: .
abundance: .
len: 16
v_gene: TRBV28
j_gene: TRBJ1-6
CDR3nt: TGTGCCAGCAGTTTTGAGCAAAGCTCCTATAATTCACCCCTCCACTTT
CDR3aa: CASSFEQSSYNSPLHF

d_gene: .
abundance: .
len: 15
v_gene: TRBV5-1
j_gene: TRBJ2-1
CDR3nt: TGCGCCAGCAGCTTGGAACAGCCCCCCTACAATGAGCAGTTCTTC
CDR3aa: CASSLEQPPYNEQFF

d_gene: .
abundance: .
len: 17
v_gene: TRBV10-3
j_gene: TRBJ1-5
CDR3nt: TGTGCCATCAGTGACCCTCTCGCGGGGGGGAGCAATCAGCCCCAGCATTTT
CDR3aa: CAISDPLAGGSNQPQHF

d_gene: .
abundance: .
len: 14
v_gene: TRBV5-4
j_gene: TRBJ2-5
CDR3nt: TGTGCCAGCAGCTTCCTAACTAGTCGAGAGACCCAGTACTTC
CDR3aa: CASSFLTSRETQYF

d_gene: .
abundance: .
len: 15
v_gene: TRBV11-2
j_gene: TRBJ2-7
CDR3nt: TGTGCCAGCAGCCTGGATAAGGCTCCCTACTACGAGCAGTACTTC
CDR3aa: CASSLDKAPYYEQYF

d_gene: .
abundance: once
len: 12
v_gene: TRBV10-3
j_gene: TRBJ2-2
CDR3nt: TGTGCCATCAGTATAGACACCGGGGAGCTGTTTTTT
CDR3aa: CAISIDTGELFF